This entry is about one T cell receptor (beta chain). These data are taken from a study of T cell changes during pregnancy in multiple sclerosis. Germline V CDR1 and CDR2: SGDLS, YYNGEE. The J segment lost 1 base and the V segment lost 1 base, leaving 4 bases of the junction unmatched. The CDR3 totals 16 residues. Sequencing was performed with immunoSEQ multiplex PCR; in TCRdb, only in-frame clones are kept and a portion is missing. The repertoire includes 35,000 to 45,000 clones, approximately 91% of them detected once, and approximately 0.6% sits in the top ten. The sequencing here drew on CD4+ T cells from peripheral blood mononuclear cells, taken in the first trimester of pregnancy. The chain recombines TRBV9 with TRBJ2-2, with 7 positions matching TRBD2. This clonotype was sampled from a female donor with multiple sclerosis, enrolled in a pregnancy study. CDR3 in amino acids: CASSVSLAVNTGELFF. DNA for the CDR3: TGTGCCAGCAGCGTATCCCTAGCGGTGAACACCGGGGAGCTGTTTTTT.